The T cell receptor (beta chain) under discussion was sequenced for a study of shared clonotypes between healthy human individuals. Naive CD8 cells comprised CD45RO-negative, CCR7-positively selected cells, excluding terminally differentiated effector memory CD45RA+ cells. Libraries were prepared by immunoSEQ multiplex PCR; TCRdb keeps only in-frame clonotypes and omits some of them. The sample consists of about 1,900,000 clones, about 95% of them appearing once. The sample consisted of naive CD8+ T cells sorted from blood. This clonotype originated in a man aged 18 to 29 in good health.

As DNA, the CDR3 is TGTGCCAGCAGCTTAGGAGCGGGGGCCTCCTACGAGCAGTACTTC. This encodes CASSLGAGASYEQYF. The V gene is TRBV7-2, the J gene TRBJ2-7; 8 nucleotides line up with TRBD2. CDR1 and CDR2 (germline): SGHTA, FQGNSA. This CDR3 spans 15 amino acids. J lost 0 bases, V lost 1 base, and 2 bases had no gene match.